The T cell receptor beta chain described here comes from a study of patients and donors after allogeneic stem cell transplantation. TCRdb reprocessed the RT-PCR reads via MiXCR and lists one record per CDR3 protein. The table shows about a million distinct CDR3 sequences, with approximately 18% occurring only once. V lost 4 bases and J lost 2, with 12 bases in between. The CDR3 totals 14 residues. Germline values: CDR1 MGHRA, CDR2 YSYEKL. This chain joins TRBV4-1 and TRBJ2-7; D is undetermined. This TCR was recovered from a human donor who was either an allogeneic HSCT recipient or a stem cell or donor lymphocyte infusion donor (not recorded which). It is not recorded whose cells these are; they may come from a transplant donor. Specimen: blood, either unsorted or a sorted T cell fraction (not recorded which). CDR3 in amino acids: CASSPEDKTYEQYF. CDR3 coding DNA: TGCGCCAGCAGCCCGGAAGACAAGACCTACGAGCAGTACTTC.